This T cell receptor (beta chain) was documented in a study of early T cells in non-severe SARS-CoV-2 infection. On the study more broadly: Sequencing was performed on bulk RNA from unsorted whole blood, leaving chains unpaired.

Germline loops: CDR1 GTSNPN, CDR2 SVGIG (reference sequence). The CDR3 has 13 residues. V was cut by 4 bases and J by 3 bases, with 9 bases left in between. Using its own MiXCR run on the 5' RACE reads, TCRdb lists one record per CDR3 protein. The table includes 50,000 to 55,000 distinct CDR3 sequences, approximately 10% detected once. The specimen was whole blood. The chain employs TRBV30 and TRBJ2-2, with D hard to call. The sequence was obtained from an adult who was a healthcare worker with PCR-confirmed SARS-CoV-2 infection or an uninfected control (not recorded which). CDR3 protein: CAWTPQDTGELFF. For the CDR3, the DNA is TGTGCCTGGACCCCCCAGGACACCGGGGAGCTGTTTTTT.